This TCR beta chain was found in a study of CD8 T cells in Susac syndrome. Details on this clonotype: A read error may account for a junction end that differs from germline.

In blood CD8+ and CD4+ T cells, TCR beta underwent sequencing. The RNA input was about 0.5 to 1 ug, and it was reverse transcribed with random hexamers. Across 54 Vbeta and 13 Jbeta, immunoSEQ multiplex PCR amplified TCR beta CDR3. TCRdb re-derived calls from the immunoSEQ multiplex PCR reads in MiXCR, one entry per CDR3 protein. The repertoire holds 130,000 to 150,000 distinct CDR3 sequences, with 94% as singletons. The length of the CDR3 is 14 residues. CDR1 and CDR2 (germline): MDHEN, SYDVKM. Sequenced: CD8+ T cells from PBMCs. The V gene is TRBV28, the J gene TRBJ2-1, with a weak D call TRBD1 (6 bases). This receptor was obtained from a human donor in good health. CDR3 protein: CASNRAPVYNEQFF. The DNA of the CDR3 is TGTGCTAGCAACAGGGCTCCCGTCTACAATGAGCAGTTCTTC.